The 17 T cell receptor beta chains presented below share a single source sample, sequenced in a study of T cell responses to AZD1222 COVID-19 vaccine. Libraries were prepared by immunoSEQ multiplex PCR; TCRdb keeps only in-frame clonotypes and omits some of them. The table lists about 110,000 clones, under 85% of them singletons. The specimen was peripheral blood, collected on day 0 of AZD1222 vaccination. Source of these receptors: an adult in good health.

The rearrangement links TRBV5-6 to TRBJ1-3, with 7 bases lining up with TRBD1. Per the germline V gene, CDR1 is SGHDT and CDR2 is YYEEEE. V was pared by 5 bases and J by 0 bases, with 5 bases of the junction left unmatched. CDR3 length: 15 amino acids. This chain's CDR3 is CASSQTGSSGNTIYF. CDR3 sequence (DNA): TGTGCCAGCAGTCAGACAGGGAGCTCTGGAAACACCATATATTTT.

V gene TRBV7-2 combines with J gene TRBJ2-7; 7 bases match TRBD1. The CDR3 consists of 15 residues. V shed 4 bases and J 4 bases; nucleotides not matched to a gene: 10. CDR1 and CDR2 from the germline V gene are SGHTA and FQGNSA. The CDR3 spells CASSSSGGPSYEQYF. For the CDR3, the DNA is TGTGCCAGCAGCTCGTCAGGGGGTCCCTCTTACGAGCAGTACTTC. The full variable domain, rest sourced from reference TRBV7-2 and TRBJ2-7, is GAGVSQSPSNKVTEKGKDVELRCDPISGHTALYWYRQSLGQGLEFLIYFQGNSAPDKSGLPSDRFSAERTGGSVSTLTIQRTQQEDSAVYLCASSSSGGPSYEQYFGPGTRLTVT.

V usage is TRBV7-2 and J usage is TRBJ2-3; D is undetermined. The CDR3 is made up of 14 amino acids. The germline V gene encodes CDR1 SGHTA and CDR2 FQGNSA. Trimming took 5 bases from V and 1 from J, leaving 10 bases between them. The CDR3 DNA reads TGTGCCAGCAGCAGACTGCAGGGCACAGATACGCAGTATTTT. Protein sequence: CASSRLQGTDTQYF.

The chain recombines TRBV5-4 with TRBJ2-5; TRBD1 matches 8 bases. With V trimmed by 4 bases and J by 5 bases, 13 bases remained unmatched. The CDR3 is 16 residues long. Per germline, CDR1 SGHNT and CDR2 YYREEE (reference sequence). The CDR3 is CASSPTQGAVGETQYF. The CDR3 nucleotides read TGTGCCAGCAGCCCCACCCAGGGGGCGGTTGGCGAGACCCAGTACTTC.

Concerning this clone: The sample holds other DNA sequences that translate to the same CDR3. This chain links TRBV20-1 with TRBJ2-5; no reliable D call. Germline CDR1 DFQATT, CDR2 SNEGSKA (reference sequence). V gave up 3 bases and J gave up 5 bases, with 16 bases separating them. The CDR3 is 14 amino acids. The CDR3 nucleotides read TGCAGTGCTAGTCTTACCGGGCCCGGGGAGACCCAGTACTTC. It yields the protein CSASLTGPGETQYF.

V is TRBV11-3 and J is TRBJ2-7, with D perhaps TRBD1 (6 bases). Germline-derived CDR1 and CDR2 are SGHNT and YENEEA. V gave up 1 base and J gave up 3 bases, with 19 bases separating them. The CDR3 totals 17 residues. The CDR3 sequence is CASSLGTVHYGNYEQYF. The CDR3 DNA reads as TGTGCCAGCAGCTTAGGGACAGTACATTATGGCAACTACGAGCAGTACTTC.

This chain connects TRBV9 to TRBJ2-1, with D possibly being TRBD2 (6 bases). CDR3 length: 13 amino acids. The V gene's germline CDR1 is SGDLS and CDR2 YYNGEE. Between the trimmed V and J ends, which lost 0 bases and 10 bases, there was a span of 11 bases. The CDR3 loop reads CASSVALGGEQFF. For the CDR3, the DNA is TGTGCCAGCAGCGTAGCTTTGGGGGGAGAGCAGTTCTTC.

V usage is TRBV5-1 and J usage is TRBJ1-2, with 12 bases aligning to TRBD1. The germline V gene has CDR1 SGHRS and CDR2 YFSETQ. The trim removed 4 bases at V and 3 bases at J, leaving 7 bases unmatched. The CDR3 extends over 16 amino acids. CDR3: CASSPSGTGGDYGYTF. The CDR3 nucleotides are TGCGCCAGCAGCCCATCCGGGACAGGGGGCGACTATGGCTACACCTTC.

The chain uses TRBV5-4 and TRBJ1-5; a weak D match, TRBD1 (5 bases). The V gene lost 1 base and the J gene lost 1 base, with 12 bases spanning the gap. Per germline, CDR1 SGHNT and CDR2 YYREEE (reference sequence). The CDR3 covers 16 residues. The CDR3 reads CASSLWGRGSNQPQHF. The CDR3 nucleotides are TGTGCCAGCAGCTTGTGGGGCCGAGGGAGCAATCAGCCCCAGCATTTT.

V and J are TRBV18 and TRBJ1-5; D perhaps matches TRBD1 (5 bases). This CDR3 spans 15 amino acids. V was shortened by 2 bases and J by 4 bases, with 12 bases between the two germline ends. Germline V lookup: CDR1 KGHSH, CDR2 LQKENI. The CDR3 region has the DNA TGTGCCAGCTCACCAAGGGCAGGGAAGAATCAGCCCCAGCATTTT. Amino acids: CASSPRAGKNQPQHF.

CDR3 loop: CASSLAGADRGTEAFF. DNA for the CDR3: TGTGCCAGCAGCTTAGCAGGGGCGGATAGAGGCACTGAAGCTTTCTTT. The chain couples TRBV5-8 to TRBJ1-1; TRBD1 might be the D (6 bases). CDR1 SGHTS and CDR2 YDEGEE come from the germline V gene. V gave up 2 bases and J gave up 4 bases, with 18 bases separating them. The CDR3 extends over 16 amino acids.

The V gene is TRBV11-3, the J gene TRBJ2-4; D call uncertain. From germline, CDR1 is SGHNT and CDR2 YENEEA. V was pared by 1 base and J by 7 bases, with 20 bases between. CDR3 length equals 17 residues. As DNA, the CDR3 is TGTGCCAGCAGCTTAGGAATCGCCTTAATGGACGCTAACATTCAGTACTTC. It specifies CASSLGIALMDANIQYF.

The chain carries TRBV3-1 (or the pseudogene TRBV3-2) and TRBJ1-5, with D perhaps matching TRBD1 (5 bases). The CDR3 loop spans 16 amino acids. CDR1 and CDR2 (germline): LGHDT, YNNKEL (reference sequence). V lost 2 bases and J lost 1, with 12 bases in between. CDR3 region: CASSQYRTPSNQPQHF. The CDR3 nucleotides read TGTGCCAGCAGCCAATACCGGACACCCAGCAATCAGCCCCAGCATTTT.

J is TRBJ2-7 and V is TRBV6-2 or TRBV6-3, with D unresolved. The CDR3 sequence is 16 residues long. Germline V CDR1 and CDR2: MNHEY, SVGEGT. The V gene lost 5 bases and the J gene lost 2 bases, with 19 bases spanning the gap. The chain's CDR3 is CASSPTIDTPTYEQYF. The CDR3 DNA is TGTGCCAGCAGTCCAACTATTGACACCCCAACCTACGAGCAGTACTTC.

The rearrangement links TRBV7-8 to TRBJ2-2; either TRBD1 or TRBD2 may fit D (5 bases each). CDR3 length: 16 amino acids. V lost 1 base to trimming and J lost 0 bases, with 9 bases between them. Germline V gives CDR1 SGHVS, CDR2 FQNEAQ. The CDR3 loop is CASSLVGDPNTGELFF. The CDR3 region has the DNA TGTGCCAGCAGCTTAGTGGGGGACCCGAACACCGGGGAGCTGTTTTTT.

The chain has TRBV14 and TRBJ2-5; D possibly corresponds to TRBD2 (6 bases). The CDR3 is made up of 16 amino acids. Between the trimmed V and J ends, which lost 5 bases and 2 bases, there was a span of 18 bases. The germline CDR1 and CDR2 sequences are SGHDN and FVKESK. CDR3 sequence reads: CASSVAGRLTQETQYF. CDR3 bases: TGTGCCAGCAGCGTTGCGGGACGCTTGACTCAAGAGACCCAGTACTTC.

This chain's CDR3 is CASSENWRGFF. In nucleotides, the CDR3 is TGTGCCAGCAGTGAAAATTGGAGGGGGTTCTTC. The chain couples TRBV6-1 to TRBJ2-1; maybe TRBD2 (6 bases). V dropped 2 bases and J dropped 15 bases, with 11 bases sitting between them. The CDR3 has 11 amino acids. Germline loops: CDR1 MNHNS, CDR2 SASEGT.